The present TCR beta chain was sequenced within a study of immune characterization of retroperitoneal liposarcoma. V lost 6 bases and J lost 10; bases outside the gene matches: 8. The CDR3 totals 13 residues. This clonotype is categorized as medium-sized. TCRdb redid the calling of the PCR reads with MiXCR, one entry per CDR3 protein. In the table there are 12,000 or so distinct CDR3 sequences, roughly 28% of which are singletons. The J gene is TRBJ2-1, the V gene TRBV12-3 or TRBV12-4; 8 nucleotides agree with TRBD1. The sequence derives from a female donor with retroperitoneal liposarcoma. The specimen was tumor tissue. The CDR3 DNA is TGTGCCAGCAGCCAGGGGGCGCGCAACGAGCAGTTCTTC. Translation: CASSQGARNEQFF.